This T cell receptor (beta chain) was profiled in a study of early T cells in non-severe SARS-CoV-2 infection. Study summary: Bulk RNA isolated from unsorted whole blood underwent sequencing; chains were not paired.

Attachment of unique molecular identifiers to individual cDNA molecules was performed. TCRdb called the 5' RACE reads again in MiXCR, with one record for every CDR3 protein. Of some 91,000 distinct CDR3 sequences in the sample, 15% were seen once. The CDR3 is 14 amino acids. Germline values: CDR1 KGHSY, CDR2 FQNENV. V gave up 4 bases and J gave up 4 bases; unmatched junction bases: 7. About this clonotype itself: Its antigen is undetermined.

Study results and limitations: VDJdb matching, biased toward anti-spike CD8 responses, missed private and CD4 specificities.

The chain employs TRBV16 and TRBJ2-7; TRBD1 matches 7 bases. This TCR derives from an adult who was a healthcare worker with PCR-confirmed SARS-CoV-2 infection or an uninfected control (not recorded which). Sequencing input: whole blood. DNA of the CDR3: TGTGCCAGCAGCCGTTACGGGACAGAGTACGAGCAGTACTTC. Its translation is CASSRYGTEYEQYF.